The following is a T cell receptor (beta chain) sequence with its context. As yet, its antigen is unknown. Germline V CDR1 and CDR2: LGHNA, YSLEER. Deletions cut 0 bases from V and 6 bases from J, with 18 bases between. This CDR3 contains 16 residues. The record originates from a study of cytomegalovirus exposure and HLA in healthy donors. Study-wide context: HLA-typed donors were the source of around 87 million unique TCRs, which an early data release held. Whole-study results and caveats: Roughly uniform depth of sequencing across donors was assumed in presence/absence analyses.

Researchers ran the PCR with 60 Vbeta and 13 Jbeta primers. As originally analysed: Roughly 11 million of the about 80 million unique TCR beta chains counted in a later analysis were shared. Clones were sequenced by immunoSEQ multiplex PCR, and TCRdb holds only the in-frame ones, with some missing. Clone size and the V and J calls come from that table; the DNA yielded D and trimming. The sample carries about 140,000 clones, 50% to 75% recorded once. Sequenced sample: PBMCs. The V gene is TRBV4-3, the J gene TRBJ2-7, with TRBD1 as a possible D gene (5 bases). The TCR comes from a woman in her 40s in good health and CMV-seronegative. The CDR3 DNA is TGCGCCAGCAGCCAAGATAAAAGGGGTTCGCATCGCGAGCAGTACTTC. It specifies CASSQDKRGSHREQYF.